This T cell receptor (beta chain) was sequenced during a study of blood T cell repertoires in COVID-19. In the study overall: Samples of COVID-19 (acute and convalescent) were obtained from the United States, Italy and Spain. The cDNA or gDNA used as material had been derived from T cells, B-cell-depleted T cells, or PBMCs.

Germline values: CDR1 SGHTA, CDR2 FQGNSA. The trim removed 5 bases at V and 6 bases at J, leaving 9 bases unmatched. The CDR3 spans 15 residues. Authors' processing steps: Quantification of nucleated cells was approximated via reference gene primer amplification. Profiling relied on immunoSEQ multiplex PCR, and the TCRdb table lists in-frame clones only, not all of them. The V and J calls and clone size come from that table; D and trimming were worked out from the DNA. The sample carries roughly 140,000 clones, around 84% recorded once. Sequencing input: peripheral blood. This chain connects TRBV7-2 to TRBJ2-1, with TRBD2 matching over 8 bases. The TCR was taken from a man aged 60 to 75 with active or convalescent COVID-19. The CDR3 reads CASSPESGSFNEQFF. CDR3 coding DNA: TGTGCCAGCAGCCCCGAGAGCGGGAGCTTCAATGAGCAGTTCTTC.